This TCR beta chain was captured by sequencing in a study of T cells after yellow fever vaccination. Study-wide findings and caveats: Just a small share of clonotypes turned up in the CD4 compartment as well as the CD8 compartment. Re-detected after boosting: most primary clones, 96% of CD4 and about 89% of CD8. Compared with primary, the secondary response was weaker and peaked at day 5, not 15.

Each CDR3 protein is one row after TCRdb ran MiXCR on the 5' RACE reads. Of some 340,000 distinct CDR3 sequences detected, around 11% appear once; the ten largest clones hold approximately 3.3%. There are a few counts of this clonotype. Its antigen is as yet unknown. CDR1 is SGHTA and CDR2 is FQGNSA in the germline V gene. Trimming left V 5 bases short and J 5 bases short, with 19 bases between. This CDR3 is built from 16 residues. This sequence was found in a man aged 18 to 29 who received the YFV17D yellow fever vaccine. The sequences come from CD4+ T cells sorted from PBMCs, collected 45 days after the yellow fever booster vaccination. The chain has TRBV7-2 and TRBJ1-5; perhaps TRBD1 as D (6 bases). CDR3 residues: CASSLNGPGDHQPQHF. CDR3 coding DNA: TGTGCCAGCAGCCTAAATGGGCCAGGGGATCATCAGCCCCAGCATTTT.